What follows is one TCR beta chain and its context. With a much larger clone just one base away, this may be a read error. The sample belongs to a study of tumor and adjacent non-tumor tissue in lung cancer. This sample's RNA came from whole unsorted tissue. A modified ARM-PCR protocol with three rounds of nested PCR amplified TCRbeta. TCRdb ran MiXCR on the multiplex PCR reads and lists one entry per CDR3 protein. The table lists approximately 76,000 distinct CDR3 sequences, 55% to 70% of them singletons. The specimen sequenced was lung tumor tissue. The TCR originated in a woman aged 70 to 79 with non-small cell lung cancer.

CDR3 nucleotides: TGTGCCAGCAACTACTACAGGGCTGAAAAACTGTTTTTT. Its protein is CASNYYRAEKLFF. The V call is TRBV7-9, the J call TRBJ1-4, with a possible D match to TRBD1 (6 bases). Per the germline V gene, CDR1 is SEHNR and CDR2 is FQNEAQ (reference sequence). Trimming took off 7 bases at V and 7 bases at J, with 13 bases between the two ends. This CDR3 is built from 13 residues. Full variable domain (missing parts from reference TRBV7-9 and TRBJ1-4): DTGVSQNPRHKITKRGQNVTFRCDPISEHNRLYWYRQTLGQGPEFLTYFQNEAQLEKSRLLSDRFSAERPKGSFSTLEIQRTEQGDSAMYLCASNYYRAEKLFFGSGTQLSVL.